The rows below give T cell receptor beta chains drawn from one sample of a study of blood T cell repertoires in COVID-19. Sequencing used immunoSEQ multiplex PCR; TCRdb keeps in-frame clones, though not all of them. Seen here are fewer than 300,000 clones, approximately 93% observed once, and the top ten hold 2% to 2.5%. Sequencing used peripheral blood. These receptors came from a woman under 40 with COVID-19, enrolled during active disease. Both conserved end residues are part of each CDR3. D genes are given only for firm matches. Part of the rows lack a size; the others show once, few, many or a class for expanded clones.

j_call: TRBJ1-1
d_call: TRBD1
v_call: TRBV19
clone_size: NA
cdr3_nt: TGTGCCAGTAGTGATCCGGGACAGGGGAACACTGAAGCTTTCTTT
cdr3_aa: CASSDPGQGNTEAFF

j_call: TRBJ2-5
d_call: TRBD1
v_call: TRBV27
clone_size: NA
cdr3_nt: TGTGCCAGCAGTTTATTGGGACAGGGGGTGGAGACCCAGTACTTC
cdr3_aa: CASSLLGQGVETQYF

j_call: TRBJ2-5
d_call: TRBD1
v_call: TRBV6-6
clone_size: NA
cdr3_nt: TGTGCCAGCAGTTACCTAGGGACAGGGGCCGCGGAGACCCAGTACTTC
cdr3_aa: CASSYLGTGAAETQYF

j_call: TRBJ2-7
d_call: NA
v_call: TRBV29-1
clone_size: NA
cdr3_nt: TGCAGCGGATTGGCGACAGGTTATACCTACGAGCAGTACTTC
cdr3_aa: CSGLATGYTYEQYF

j_call: TRBJ1-4
d_call: TRBD1
v_call: TRBV2
clone_size: NA
cdr3_nt: TGTGCCAGCGACAATCCGGGACAGGTTAATGAAAAACTGTTTTTT
cdr3_aa: CASDNPGQVNEKLFF

j_call: TRBJ2-3
d_call: NA
v_call: TRBV5-1
clone_size: NA
cdr3_nt: TGCGCCAGCACGCTGGGCGGCACAGATACGCAGTATTTT
cdr3_aa: CASTLGGTDTQYF

j_call: TRBJ1-1
d_call: NA
v_call: TRBV5-1
clone_size: NA
cdr3_nt: TGCGCCAGCAGCTTGGCTGGTGGAGAGAACACTGAAGCTTTCTTT
cdr3_aa: CASSLAGGENTEAFF

j_call: TRBJ2-1
d_call: TRBD2
v_call: TRBV6-5
clone_size: NA
cdr3_nt: TGTGCCAGCAGTTTAACGCCCCTCAGCGGGGGCAATGAGCAGTTCTTC
cdr3_aa: CASSLTPLSGGNEQFF

j_call: TRBJ1-2
d_call: NA
v_call: TRBV6-6
clone_size: NA
cdr3_nt: TGTGCCAGCAGTTCCTGGACACAATACCACTATGGCTACACCTTC
cdr3_aa: CASSSWTQYHYGYTF

j_call: TRBJ2-1
d_call: NA
v_call: TRBV7-3
clone_size: NA
cdr3_nt: TGTGCCAGCAGCTCCGGTGCCGGGAGCGGAAACAATGAGCAGTTCTTC
cdr3_aa: CASSSGAGSGNNEQFF

j_call: TRBJ2-7
d_call: NA
v_call: TRBV4-2
clone_size: NA
cdr3_nt: TGTGCCAGCAGCCAAGCTAGTAGCTACGAGCAGTACTTC
cdr3_aa: CASSQASSYEQYF

j_call: TRBJ2-5
d_call: TRBD1
v_call: TRBV7-9
clone_size: NA
cdr3_nt: TGTGCCAGCAGCTCCTCTGGACAGGGGATCCGGGAGACCCAGTACTTC
cdr3_aa: CASSSSGQGIRETQYF

j_call: TRBJ2-5
d_call: TRBD2
v_call: TRBV27
clone_size: NA
cdr3_nt: TGTGCCAGCAGTGGAATTAGAGGAGCGGGGGGGGAGACCCAGTACTTC
cdr3_aa: CASSGIRGAGGETQYF

j_call: TRBJ1-4
d_call: NA
v_call: TRBV28
clone_size: once
cdr3_nt: TGTGCCAGTCTGGGACTCTACGGCGAAAAACTGTTTTTT
cdr3_aa: CASLGLYGEKLFF

j_call: TRBJ1-1
d_call: NA
v_call: TRBV11-2
clone_size: NA
cdr3_nt: TGTGCCAGCAGCTTAACGCAGGGAGCTTTCTTT
cdr3_aa: CASSLTQGAFF

j_call: TRBJ2-7
d_call: NA
v_call: TRBV12-3/TRBV12-4
clone_size: NA
cdr3_nt: TGTGCCAGCAGTACAGGGTTCCTAAGAGAGCAGTACTTC
cdr3_aa: CASSTGFLREQYF

j_call: TRBJ2-3
d_call: TRBD2
v_call: TRBV7-6
clone_size: many
cdr3_nt: TGTGCCAGCAGCTCGGGACTAGCGGGGGCAGATACGCAGTATTTT
cdr3_aa: CASSSGLAGADTQYF

j_call: TRBJ1-3
d_call: NA
v_call: TRBV15
clone_size: NA
cdr3_nt: TGTGCCACCAGCAGAGATGCAGGGGTTGCTGGAAACACCATATATTTT
cdr3_aa: CATSRDAGVAGNTIYF

j_call: TRBJ2-7
d_call: TRBD1
v_call: TRBV2
clone_size: NA
cdr3_nt: TGTGCCAGCAGTGAAAGAGTTATTGACAGGGGGGCCTACGAGCAGTACTTC
cdr3_aa: CASSERVIDRGAYEQYF

j_call: TRBJ2-2
d_call: TRBD1
v_call: TRBV6-6
clone_size: NA
cdr3_nt: TGTGCCAGCAGTCCCGGGACAGTGAACACCGGGGAGCTGTTTTTT
cdr3_aa: CASSPGTVNTGELFF

j_call: TRBJ1-3
d_call: TRBD1
v_call: TRBV5-6
clone_size: NA
cdr3_nt: TGTGCCAGCAGCCTCGGGACAGGAGGAAACACCATATATTTT
cdr3_aa: CASSLGTGGNTIYF

j_call: TRBJ1-1
d_call: NA
v_call: TRBV30
clone_size: NA
cdr3_nt: TGTGCCTGGAGTGTACGGAGGGGATACACTGAAGCTTTCTTT
cdr3_aa: CAWSVRRGYTEAFF

j_call: TRBJ1-5
d_call: NA
v_call: TRBV30
clone_size: NA
cdr3_nt: TGTGCCTGGAGTGAGGATTGGAAGGGAGGCAATCAGCCCCAGCATTTT
cdr3_aa: CAWSEDWKGGNQPQHF

j_call: TRBJ2-1
d_call: TRBD2
v_call: TRBV11-2
clone_size: NA
cdr3_nt: TGTGCCAGCAGCTTAGGACTAGCGGGAGTTGAGCAGTTCTTC
cdr3_aa: CASSLGLAGVEQFF

j_call: TRBJ2-4
d_call: NA
v_call: TRBV5-1
clone_size: NA
cdr3_nt: TGCGCCAGCAGCTTGGAGGGGAGGATTTGGGAAAACATTCAGTACTTC
cdr3_aa: CASSLEGRIWENIQYF

j_call: TRBJ1-2
d_call: NA
v_call: TRBV3-1/TRBV3-2
clone_size: NA
cdr3_nt: TGTGCCAGCAGCCAAGATCGCGGGGGCTTTCGGCGAGGCTACACCTTC
cdr3_aa: CASSQDRGGFRRGYTF

j_call: TRBJ1-4
d_call: TRBD1
v_call: TRBV7-9
clone_size: NA
cdr3_nt: TGTGCCAGCGGACCCGGACAGGCCCGAAGTTATAATGAAAAACTGTTTTTT
cdr3_aa: CASGPGQARSYNEKLFF

j_call: TRBJ1-5
d_call: NA
v_call: TRBV5-1
clone_size: once
cdr3_nt: TGCGCCAGCAGCTTGGTTGCAGTCCTTTCACATCAGCCCCAGCATTTT
cdr3_aa: CASSLVAVLSHQPQHF

j_call: TRBJ2-3
d_call: TRBD2
v_call: TRBV30
clone_size: many
cdr3_nt: TGTGCCTGGAGTGCCCTAGCGGGAGACGCAGATACGCAGTATTTT
cdr3_aa: CAWSALAGDADTQYF

j_call: TRBJ2-1
d_call: TRBD1
v_call: TRBV11-3
clone_size: NA
cdr3_nt: TGTGCCAGCAGCCAAGGACAGGGGGACTACAATGAGCAGTTCTTC
cdr3_aa: CASSQGQGDYNEQFF

j_call: TRBJ2-1
d_call: NA
v_call: TRBV3-1/TRBV3-2
clone_size: NA
cdr3_nt: TGTGCCAGCAGCCAAGAAGGGGACACTAGGAGGCAGTTCTTC
cdr3_aa: CASSQEGDTRRQFF

j_call: TRBJ1-5
d_call: NA
v_call: TRBV6-1
clone_size: once
cdr3_nt: TGTGCCAGCAGTGAAGGGGGCGTTGGGCAGCCCCAGCATTTT
cdr3_aa: CASSEGGVGQPQHF

j_call: TRBJ1-5
d_call: NA
v_call: TRBV29-1
clone_size: once
cdr3_nt: TGCAGCGTTGAAAGTACGGCAGGGCGCCAGCATTTT
cdr3_aa: CSVESTAGRQHF

j_call: TRBJ1-1
d_call: NA
v_call: TRBV7-9
clone_size: NA
cdr3_nt: TGTGCCAGCAGCTTATCGTTGGGCAGGTCGCCTGAAGCTTTCTTT
cdr3_aa: CASSLSLGRSPEAFF